This TCR beta chain appears in the sequencing data of a study of metastatic and nonmetastatic thyroid tumors. At the level of the study: A comparison of repertoires was made across blood and tumor or nodule tissue from malignant and benign thyroid patients.

Authors' methods: Using the CDR3 differences seen across clinicopathological groups, the authors built a distant-metastasis classifier for papillary thyroid cancer, which was meant to discriminate distant-metastatic patients. TCRdb re-analyzed the PCR reads using MiXCR. The V and J calls shown here were made by TCRdb, not taken from the authors' results. The sample carries roughly 30,000 clones, 25% to 35% recorded once. Prior to thyroid surgery, none of the patients had received any treatment. V lost 7 bases and J 2 bases, leaving 18 bases between the germline ends. The CDR3 extends over 15 amino acids. Germline lookup yields CDR1 MDHEN and CDR2 SYDVKM. In its sample, this clone is medium-sized (0.01 to 0.1%).

The V and J genes are TRBV28 and TRBJ2-7; the D gene is possibly TRBD2 (5 bases). Sequences were obtained from blood. This sequence originates from a female donor with papillary thyroid cancer or a benign thyroid nodule (not recorded which). Some clones in this sample may be carry-over from other donors' samples. CDR3 sequence (DNA): TGTGCCAGCATTGGAGGCGGCCAGGTCCCCTACGAGCAGTACTTC. This gives the protein CASIGGGQVPYEQYF.